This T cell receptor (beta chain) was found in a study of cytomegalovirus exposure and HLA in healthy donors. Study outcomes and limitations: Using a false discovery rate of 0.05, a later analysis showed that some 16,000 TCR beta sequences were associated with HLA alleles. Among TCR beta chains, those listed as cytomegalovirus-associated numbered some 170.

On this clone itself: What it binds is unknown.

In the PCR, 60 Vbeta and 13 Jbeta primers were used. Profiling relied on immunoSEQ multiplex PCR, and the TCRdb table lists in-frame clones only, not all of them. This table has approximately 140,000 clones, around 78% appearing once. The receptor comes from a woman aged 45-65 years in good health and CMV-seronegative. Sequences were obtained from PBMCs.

DNA for the CDR3: TGTGCCAGCAGCTTCCTGACTAGCGGGAGATACGAGCAGTACTTC. This encodes CASSFLTSGRYEQYF. The genes are TRBV7-3 and TRBJ2-7; 12 positions match TRBD2. CDR3 size: 15 residues. Looked up from germline, CDR1 is SGHTA and CDR2 is FQGTGA. The J segment lost 4 bases and the V segment lost 3 bases, leaving 4 bases of the junction unmatched. Full variable domain (missing parts from reference TRBV7-3 and TRBJ2-7): GAGVSQTPSNKVTEKGKYVELRCDPISGHTALYWYRQSLGQGPEFLIYFQGTGAADDSGLPNDRFFAVRPEGSVSTLKIQRTERGDSAVYLCASSFLTSGRYEQYFGPGTRLTVT.